Below are 31 T cell receptor beta chains sequenced from a single sample in a study of breast tumors, draining lymph nodes, adjacent tissues. TCRdb re-analysed the multiplex PCR reads in MiXCR, keeping a single row per CDR3 protein. The sample has 25,000 or so distinct CDR3 sequences, over 60% seen once; the top ten hold 20% to 30%. The sequenced material came from tumor-adjacent breast tissue. The receptor set was obtained from a female donor with breast cancer. Some clones in this sample may be carry-over from other donors' samples.

This clonotype was observed a handful of times. The DNA of the CDR3 is TGTGCCAGCAGACCGGCCCGGAATAATTCACCCCTCCACTTT. It translates to CASRPARNNSPLHF. J is TRBJ1-6 and V is TRBV11-3; D gene ambiguous. Deletions cut 6 bases from V and 5 bases from J, with 11 bases between. Per germline, CDR1 SGHNT and CDR2 YENEEA. CDR3 length equals 14 residues.

The V and J genes are TRBV2 and TRBJ2-1, with D tentatively TRBD2 (6 bases). V lost 7 bases, J lost 3 bases, and 10 bases lay in between. Germline V gene lookup returns CDR1 SNHLY and CDR2 FYNNEI. The CDR3 is 13 residues long. The DNA of the CDR3 is TGTGCCAGCATGGGGCGGGGCTACAATGAGCAGTTCTTC. Translated: CASMGRGYNEQFF. Full variable domain (remainder filled in from reference TRBV2 and TRBJ2-1): EPEVTQTPSHQVTQMGQEVILRCVPISNHLYFYWYRQILGQKVEFLVSFYNNEISEKSEIFDDQFSVERPDGSNFTLKIRSTKLEDSAMYFCASMGRGYNEQFFGPGTRLTVL.

The gene calls are TRBV12-3 or TRBV12-4 and TRBJ2-3; D tentatively reads TRBD1 or TRBD2 (5 bases each). Trimming cost V 6 bases and J 1 base, with 11 bases left between them. This CDR3 has 14 amino acids. The CDR3 loop reads CASRGVDRTDTQYF. CDR3 nucleotides: TGTGCCAGCAGGGGGGTAGACCGCACAGATACGCAGTATTTT.

On this clonotype: The junction shows a germline mismatch at one end, possibly a read error. The chain carries TRBV5-1 and TRBJ2-1, with TRBD2 matching 10 bases. The CDR3 runs 17 residues. Germline CDR1 is SGHRS and CDR2 is YFSETQ. The CDR3 here is CTSSLAPQREGYNEQFF. The CDR3 DNA is TGCACCAGCAGCTTGGCCCCCCAGCGGGAGGGCTACAATGAGCAGTTCTTC.

This clonotype occurred a few times. The genes are TRBV7-2 and TRBJ2-7, with D perhaps matching TRBD2 (6 bases). CDR1 is SGHTA and CDR2 is FQGNSA in the germline V gene. V lost 2 bases and J 3 bases, leaving 8 bases between the germline ends. The CDR3 length is 13 residues. This chain's CDR3 is CASSLIADYEQYF. The CDR3 DNA is TGTGCCAGCAGCTTAATAGCGGACTACGAGCAGTACTTC.

This clonotype was seen only once. The chain recombines TRBV7-2 with TRBJ2-7, with 11 positions matching TRBD2. CDR1 is SGHTA and CDR2 is FQGNSA in the germline V gene. The CDR3 runs 15 residues. V trimming: 5 bases; J trimming: 7 bases; junction bases outside the gene matches: 10. In DNA form, the CDR3 reads TGTGCCAGCAGCCATCAGGGACTAGCGGCGATAGAGCAGTACTTC. Its translation: CASSHQGLAAIEQYF.

This sequence joins TRBV7-6 and TRBJ2-7, with D perhaps matching TRBD2 (6 bases). Trimming shortened V by 0 bases and J by 3 bases, and 21 bases separated the two germline ends. The CDR3 has 18 amino acids. Germline CDR1 and CDR2: SGHVS and FNYEAQ. The CDR3 spells CASSLAQSSLAQIYEQYF. The CDR3 DNA follows: TGTGCCAGCAGCTTAGCGCAAAGTTCCCTAGCGCAAATCTACGAGCAGTACTTC.

The CDR3 loop is CATSDLRGLNTDTQYF. CDR3 in DNA: TGTGCCACCAGTGATTTGCGTGGTCTCAACACAGATACGCAGTATTTT. The J gene is TRBJ2-3, the V gene TRBV24-1; D not certain. Germline loops: CDR1 KGHDR, CDR2 SFDVKD. With 0 bases removed from V and 2 bases from J, the gap between germline ends came to 11 bases. The CDR3 consists of 16 residues.

This clonotype is a singleton in its sample. This chain links TRBV5-1 with TRBJ1-2, with 8 bases matching TRBD1. The CDR3 consists of 13 residues. Germline CDR1 SGHRS, CDR2 YFSETQ. The V gene end was trimmed by 0 bases and the J gene end by 7 bases; junction bases not matched to a gene: 2. The CDR3 region has the DNA TGCGCCAGCAGCTTGGACAGGGGGACTGGCTACACCTTC. It encodes CASSLDRGTGYTF.

The chain carries TRBV30 and TRBJ1-2; the D gene is possibly TRBD1 (6 bases). The germline V and J ends were trimmed by 5 bases and 7 bases, with 17 bases remaining between them. This CDR3 has 13 residues. Germline V gene sequence: CDR1 GTSNPN, CDR2 SVGIG (reference sequence). CDR3: CAWRKQGGSGYTF. Written as DNA, the CDR3 is TGTGCCTGGCGAAAACAGGGTGGCTCTGGCTACACCTTC. Full variable domain (rest looked up from reference TRBV30 and TRBJ1-2): SQTIHQWPATLVQPVGSPLSLECTVEGTSNPNLYWYRQAAGRGLQLLFYSVGIGQISSEVPQNLSASRPQDRQFILSSKKLLLSDSGFYLCAWRKQGGSGYTFGSGTRLTVV.

This clonotype showed up just a few times. V and J are TRBV7-9 and TRBJ1-3; D remains unclear. Trimming removed 2 bases at V and 0 bases at J, with 17 bases between. This CDR3 is 18 amino acids long. In germline, CDR1 is SEHNR, CDR2 FQNEAQ (reference sequence). This CDR3 is CASSLLRTRPSSGNTIYF. The CDR3 DNA reads as TGTGCCAGCAGCTTATTAAGGACTCGACCGAGCTCTGGAAACACCATATATTTT.

This chain joins TRBV20-1 and TRBJ2-5; D is perhaps TRBD1 or TRBD2 (6 bases each). Germline V lookup: CDR1 DFQATT, CDR2 SNEGSKA (reference sequence). V gave up 6 bases and J gave up 5 bases, with 16 bases separating them. The CDR3 extends over 13 amino acids. In nucleotides, the CDR3 is TGCAGTGCCCCGACGGGGGCGGGGGAGACCCAGTACTTC. Its translation: CSAPTGAGETQYF.

This rearrangement joins TRBV20-1 to TRBJ2-1, with 12 positions matching TRBD2. CDR3 size: 14 residues. The germline V gene encodes CDR1 DFQATT and CDR2 SNEGSKA (reference sequence). V gave up 5 bases and J gave up 5 bases; unmatched junction bases: 4. This CDR3 is CSAPPSGRDNEQFF. CDR3 DNA: TGCAGTGCTCCCCCTAGCGGGAGGGACAATGAGCAGTTCTTC.

A single count supports this clonotype. The rearrangement uses TRBV20-1 and TRBJ2-3, with D possibly being TRBD2 (5 bases). Germline V gene data show CDR1 as DFQATT and CDR2 as SNEGSKA (reference sequence). V lost 2 bases and J lost 2, with 14 bases in between. There are 15 residues in the CDR3. The CDR3 bases are TGCAGTGCTAGAAGAGGGCTAGACCACACAGATACGCAGTATTTT. Amino acids: CSARRGLDHTDTQYF.

CDR3 sequence (DNA): TGTGCCAGCAGCGAACAGGCTAGCTCTGGAAACACCATATATTTT. It is translated as CASSEQASSGNTIYF. The V call is TRBV9, the J call TRBJ1-3; D possibly corresponds to TRBD1 (5 bases). The germline V gene encodes CDR1 SGDLS and CDR2 YYNGEE. V was pared by 3 bases and J by 0 bases, with 10 bases between. CDR3 length: 15 residues.

Only one count was recorded for this clonotype. This sequence joins TRBV6-5 and TRBJ2-7; 8 bases are a match to TRBD2. Germline CDR1 MNHEY, CDR2 SVGAGI. This CDR3 is 12 amino acids long. J gave up 4 bases and V 8 bases, and 4 bases lay outside the gene matches. The CDR3 region is CASCGRNYEQYF. The CDR3 DNA reads as TGTGCCAGCTGCGGGAGGAATTACGAGCAGTACTTC.

The chain joins TRBV11-2 to TRBJ1-2; D uncertain. Trimming shortened V by 0 bases and J by 4 bases, and 9 bases separated the two germline ends. This CDR3 comprises 14 residues. The germline V gene has CDR1 SGHAT and CDR2 FQNNGV. In nucleotides, the CDR3 is TGTGCCAGCAGCTTAGAAGGGAGCCTCTATGGCTACACCTTC. Amino acids: CASSLEGSLYGYTF. Combining the CDR3 with reference TRBV11-2 and TRBJ1-2 gives the whole variable domain EAGVAQSPRYKIIEKRQSVAFWCNPISGHATLYWYQQILGQGPKLLIQFQNNGVVDDSQLPKDRFSAERLKGVDSTLKIQPAKLEDSAVYLCASSLEGSLYGYTFGSGTRLTVV.

This clonotype was seen once. Compared with germline, one end of the junction differs, possibly owing to a read error. This chain joins TRBV29-1 and TRBJ2-1; D gene uncertain. The CDR3 is made up of 16 amino acids. Germline CDR1 reads SQVTM; CDR2 reads ANQGSEA. DNA of the CDR3: TGCAGCGTGGTAAGGACGCCTCGAAGCTCCCACAATGAGCAGTTCTTC. Translating it yields CSVVRTPRSSHNEQFF.

CDR3 DNA sequence: TGTGCCAGCAGCAAATGGGTTGGTACGCAGTATTTT. This sequence encodes CASSKWVGTQYF. The rearrangement links TRBV9 to TRBJ2-3, with D hard to call. Germline lookup yields CDR1 SGDLS and CDR2 YYNGEE. Trimming cost V 4 bases and J 8 bases, with 11 bases left between them. The length of the CDR3 is 12 residues.

Points on this clonotype: Its ends do not fully match the called genes, so a read error is possible. This rearrangement joins TRBV11-2 to TRBJ2-1, with a weak D call TRBD2 (6 bases). The germline gives CDR1 SGHAT, CDR2 FQNNGV. The CDR3 totals 16 residues. The CDR3 reads CVSSLGSGGGSREQFF. The CDR3 DNA reads TGTGTCAGCAGCTTAGGCAGTGGGGGAGGTAGTAGGGAGCAGTTCTTC.

This clonotype has at least ten counts. The chain uses TRBV5-6 and TRBJ2-1, with 9 bases that match TRBD2. The germline V gene has CDR1 SGHDT and CDR2 YYEEEE. The V and J ends lost 4 bases and 1 base, in that order; junction bases with no gene match: 6. The CDR3 consists of 16 residues. The CDR3, as DNA: TGTGCCAGCAGCCCGGGACTAGCAGGGTCCTACAATGAGCAGTTCTTC. Translation: CASSPGLAGSYNEQFF.

The CDR3 bases are TGTGCCTGGACCACAGTAACAGATACGCAGTATTTT. Residues: CAWTTVTDTQYF. This chain joins TRBV30 and TRBJ2-3; no firm D call. Per germline, CDR1 GTSNPN and CDR2 SVGIG (reference sequence). Trimming pared 4 bases from V and 3 bases from J, leaving 8 bases between. The CDR3 loop spans 12 amino acids.

The V and J genes are TRBV18 and TRBJ2-7, with TRBD2 identical over 8 bases. CDR1 is KGHSH and CDR2 is LQKENI in the germline V gene. This CDR3 spans 16 amino acids. The junction had 11 bases not matched to a gene; V was cut back by 4 bases and J by 3 bases. CDR3 bases: TGTGCCAGCTCACTGTCGAGCGGGAGCTATAGCTACGAGCAGTACTTC. Residues: CASSLSSGSYSYEQYF.

This clonotype was recorded at least ten times. The rearrangement uses TRBV5-5 and TRBJ2-5; 8 bases align to TRBD2. Unmatched junction bases numbered 14, after V lost 5 bases and J lost 5 bases. Germline CDR1 is SGHKS and CDR2 is YYEKEE (reference sequence). The CDR3 runs 16 residues. In DNA, the CDR3 is TGTGCCAGCAGACAAACGGGGGGGGGCGCGAGGGAGACCCAGTACTTC. This codes for CASRQTGGGARETQYF.

CDR3 residues: CASSEDGLSGNTIYF. The CDR3 bases are TGTGCCAGCAGCGAGGACGGTCTTTCGGGAAACACCATATATTTT. The rearrangement uses TRBV11-3 and TRBJ1-3; D unresolved. In germline, CDR1 is SGHNT, CDR2 YENEEA. Trimming removed 5 bases from V and 4 bases from J, with 15 bases in between. The length of the CDR3 is 15 residues.

This clonotype has at least ten counts. J is TRBJ2-5 and V is TRBV11-2; TRBD2 matches at 7 bases. This CDR3 contains 16 residues. The V and J ends lost 1 base and 2 bases, in that order; junction bases with no gene match: 7. Germline V gene sequence: CDR1 SGHAT, CDR2 FQNNGV. The CDR3, as DNA: TGTGCCAGCAGCTTAGGGGGGGGGGTGGGACAAGAGACCCAGTACTTC. Its protein is CASSLGGGVGQETQYF. The full variable domain, its missing parts supplied by reference TRBV11-2 and TRBJ2-5, is EAGVAQSPRYKIIEKRQSVAFWCNPISGHATLYWYQQILGQGPKLLIQFQNNGVVDDSQLPKDRFSAERLKGVDSTLKIQPAKLEDSAVYLCASSLGGGVGQETQYFGPGTRLLVL.

This chain connects TRBV20-1 to TRBJ2-7; 9 nucleotides match TRBD2. Trimming removed 0 bases from V and 5 bases from J; junction bases left unmatched: 5. This CDR3 comprises 14 residues. Germline CDR1 is DFQATT and CDR2 is SNEGSKA (reference sequence). This CDR3 reads CSARESGRRNEQYF. The DNA for the CDR3 is TGCAGTGCTAGAGAAAGCGGGAGGCGGAACGAGCAGTACTTC.

The genes are TRBV19 and TRBJ2-2; possibly TRBD1 or TRBD2 for D (6 bases each). The CDR3 is made up of 16 amino acids. From germline, CDR1 is LNHDA and CDR2 SQIVND (reference sequence). V lost 2 bases to trimming and J lost 4 bases, with 14 bases between them. CDR3 nucleotide sequence: TGTGCCAGTAGTATAAAAAGGGGGGCTGCCACCGGGGAGCTGTTTTTT. Residues: CASSIKRGAATGELFF.

The CDR3 spells CASSLHLAGITDTQYF. In DNA, the CDR3 is TGTGCCAGCAGTTTGCATCTAGCGGGAATCACAGATACGCAGTATTTT. The V and J genes are TRBV12-3 or TRBV12-4 and TRBJ2-3; 9 bases are shared with TRBD2. J was trimmed by 2 bases and V by 3 bases; bases with no gene match: 6. CDR3 length: 16 residues.

This clonotype was detected only once. The rearrangement uses TRBV4-1 and TRBJ1-4, with 9 nucleotides matching TRBD1. After removal of 5 bases from V and 4 bases from J, the junction contained 11 bases not matched to a gene. Germline-derived CDR1 and CDR2 are MGHRA and YSYEKL. There are 17 residues in the CDR3. CDR3 bases: TGCGCCAGCAGCTCCTTGGTAGGGACAGGGCTTAATGAAAAACTGTTTTTT. Protein sequence: CASSSLVGTGLNEKLFF.

The chain links TRBV9 to TRBJ2-7, with 7 bases identical to TRBD1. The CDR3 is made up of 14 amino acids. Germline V gene sequence: CDR1 SGDLS, CDR2 YYNGEE. V trimming: 3 bases; J trimming: 0 bases; junction bases outside the gene matches: 3. This CDR3 reads CASSGDSSSYEQYF. The CDR3 nucleotides are TGTGCCAGCAGCGGGGACAGCAGCTCCTACGAGCAGTACTTC.